A single sample gave rise to the 28 T cell receptor beta chains below, sequenced in a study of cytomegalovirus exposure and HLA in healthy donors. The PCR employed 60 Vbeta primers together with 13 Jbeta primers. The repertoire was sequenced with immunoSEQ multiplex PCR; TCRdb's copy has only in-frame clones and lacks some. Of hundreds of thousands of clones listed, roughly 70% are singletons. The specimen was PBMCs. All receptors come from a man between 40 and 49 years old in good health and CMV-seropositive.

Only a few counts were recorded for this clone. The chain recombines TRBV7-2 with TRBJ2-7, with D maybe TRBD1 (5 bases). Germline V CDR1 and CDR2: SGHTA, FQGNSA. Trimming removed 1 base at V and 2 bases at J, with 6 bases between. This CDR3 has 13 amino acids. CDR3 nucleotide sequence: TGTGCCAGCAGCTTAGTCAGGGCCTACGAGCAGTACTTC. It is translated as CASSLVRAYEQYF.

This sequence joins TRBV5-4 and TRBJ1-3, with unresolved D. Germline values: CDR1 SGHNT, CDR2 YYREEE (reference sequence). The CDR3 covers 16 residues. V lost 4 bases to trimming and J lost 0 bases, with 14 bases between them. In DNA, the CDR3 is TGTGCCAGCAGCCCCCGGCAGGATAGCTCTGGAAACACCATATATTTT. It specifies CASSPRQDSSGNTIYF.

The chain has TRBV18 and TRBJ1-5; TRBD1 is a possible D gene (5 bases). The CDR3 spans 15 residues. The V gene's germline CDR1 is KGHSH and CDR2 LQKENI. V lost 0 bases and J lost 7, with 13 bases in between. The CDR3 sequence is CASSPPLGHGQPQHF. In DNA, the CDR3 is TGTGCCAGCTCACCACCGCTCGGACATGGGCAGCCCCAGCATTTT.

J is TRBJ2-1 and V is TRBV28; D not resolved. Trimming shortened V by 6 bases and J by 0 bases, and 9 bases separated the two germline ends. The germline V gene has CDR1 MDHEN and CDR2 SYDVKM. There are 14 residues in the CDR3. Written as DNA, the CDR3 is TGTGCCAGCAGAACAAACCCCTCCTACAATGAGCAGTTCTTC. It codes for CASRTNPSYNEQFF.

The V gene is TRBV28, the J gene TRBJ2-7, with D possibly TRBD1 on 6 matching bases. Germline V gene sequence: CDR1 MDHEN, CDR2 SYDVKM. The length of the CDR3 is 15 residues. Trimming removed 5 bases from V and 4 bases from J, with 18 bases in between. In DNA, the CDR3 is TGTGCCAGCAGTACCCGACAGGTGGGGGTTTACGAGCAGTACTTC. This translates into CASSTRQVGVYEQYF. The full variable domain, with the rest looked up from reference TRBV28 and TRBJ2-7, is DVKVTQSSRYLVKRTGEKVFLECVQDMDHENMFWYRQDPGLGLRLIYFSYDVKMKEKGDIPEGYSVSREKKERFSLILESASTNQTSMYLCASSTRQVGVYEQYFGPGTRLTVT.

This chain connects TRBV6-5 to TRBJ1-1; TRBD1 agrees at 8 bases. Germline loops: CDR1 MNHEY, CDR2 SVGAGI. This CDR3 is 14 amino acids long. The ends lost 6 bases at V and 5 bases at J; junction bases unmatched: 8. CDR3 nucleotide sequence: TGTGCCAGCAGCTCAAAGAGGACAGGGACTGAAGCTTTCTTT. It translates to CASSSKRTGTEAFF.

The chain links TRBV5-1 to TRBJ1-3, with 7 bases matching TRBD1. The length of the CDR3 is 13 residues. Germline V gene sequence: CDR1 SGHRS, CDR2 YFSETQ. V lost 7 bases, J lost 0 bases, and 1 base stayed unmatched. The CDR3, as DNA: TGCGCCAGCCAGGGGGGCTCTGGAAACACCATATATTTT. It encodes CASQGGSGNTIYF.

This chain links TRBV5-4 with TRBJ1-1; D is ambiguous. CDR1 is SGHNT, CDR2 YYREEE, per germline (reference sequence). CDR3 length: 13 amino acids. The V gene lost 4 bases and the J gene lost 5 bases, with 12 bases spanning the gap. CDR3 region: CASSEGRRTEAFF. The CDR3 DNA sequence: TGTGCCAGCAGCGAGGGAAGGAGAACTGAAGCTTTCTTT. Variable domain in full (rest from reference TRBV5-4 and TRBJ1-1): ETGVTQSPTHLIKTRGQQVTLRCSSQSGHNTVSWYQQALGQGPQFIFQYYREEENGRGNFPPRFSGLQFPNYSSELNVNALELDDSALYLCASSEGRRTEAFFGQGTRLTVV.

The chain links TRBV11-2 to TRBJ2-3, with TRBD1 matching over 7 bases. Trimming at V came to 5 bases and at J to 4 bases, leaving 9 bases not matched to a gene. This CDR3 is built from 15 residues. Germline V lookup: CDR1 SGHAT, CDR2 FQNNGV. CDR3: CASSRGPTGADTQYF. CDR3 in DNA: TGTGCCAGCAGCCGGGGACCCACAGGGGCAGATACGCAGTATTTT.

V and J are TRBV19 and TRBJ1-4; 7 nucleotides align to TRBD1. The ends lost 5 bases at V and 8 bases at J; junction bases unmatched: 5. The germline CDR1 and CDR2 sequences are LNHDA and SQIVND (reference sequence). The CDR3 is made up of 13 amino acids. This CDR3 is CASSRQGGEKLFF. CDR3 nucleotide sequence: TGTGCCAGTAGTCGACAGGGAGGCGAAAAACTGTTTTTT.

The CDR3 is CASRSLGGSNEKLFF. Written as DNA, the CDR3 is TGTGCCAGCAGAAGCCTGGGAGGCTCGAATGAAAAACTGTTTTTT. V and J are TRBV6-6 and TRBJ1-4; D is unclear. Germline lookup yields CDR1 MNHNY and CDR2 SVGAGI (reference sequence). Trimming removed 6 bases at V and 5 bases at J, with 16 bases between. CDR3 length equals 15 residues.

V and J are TRBV5-5 and TRBJ2-7; TRBD1 aligns across 9 bases. The V and J ends lost 2 bases and 3 bases, in that order; junction bases with no gene match: 6. CDR3 length equals 15 residues. Germline CDR1 reads SGHKS; CDR2 reads YYEKEE (reference sequence). The CDR3 bases are TGTGCCAGCAGCTTAACAGGGGGCAGCCTCTACGAGCAGTACTTC. This codes for CASSLTGGSLYEQYF.

The genes are TRBV12-5 and TRBJ1-5, with D possibly TRBD1 on 6 matching bases. V was clipped by 6 bases and J by 1 base, with 16 bases between them. CDR1 LGHNT and CDR2 FRNRAP come from the germline V gene. This CDR3 comprises 16 residues. The chain's CDR3 is CASGLPGVGSNQPQHF. CDR3 coding DNA: TGTGCTAGTGGCCTGCCAGGGGTGGGGAGCAATCAGCCCCAGCATTTT.

This clone appeared once. V and J are TRBV6-6 and TRBJ2-5, with TRBD1 identical over 9 bases. CDR1 is MNHNY and CDR2 is SVGAGI in the germline V gene (reference sequence). The CDR3 loop spans 14 amino acids. J gave up 5 bases and V 5 bases, and 6 bases lay outside the gene matches. Here the CDR3 reads CASSVQGAGETQYF. The CDR3 bases are TGTGCCAGCAGTGTACAGGGGGCAGGGGAGACCCAGTACTTC.

On this clone: At one boundary the junction diverges from the germline segment, which might be a read error. This chain joins TRBV11-2 and TRBJ2-5; the D gene is possibly TRBD2 (6 bases). The germline CDR1 and CDR2 sequences are SGHAT and FQNNGV. This CDR3 has 15 residues. CDR3 in DNA: TGTGCCAGCAGCTCTCCCGGGGGTCTGGGGGAGATCCAGTACTTC. The encoded protein is CASSSPGGLGEIQYF.

This chain joins TRBV18 and TRBJ2-7; 16 bases are a match to TRBD2. The junction had 15 bases not matched to a gene; V was cut back by 3 bases and J by 4 bases. The CDR3 is 20 residues long. Germline CDR1 reads KGHSH; CDR2 reads LQKENI. The CDR3 nucleotides are TGTGCCAGCTCACCGCGCCCTGCCGGGACTAGCGGGGGGGCCGCTTACGAGCAGTACTTC. Translating gives CASSPRPAGTSGGAAYEQYF.

V gene TRBV11-2 combines with J gene TRBJ2-2; D gene unclear. This CDR3 region has 13 residues. Germline values: CDR1 SGHAT, CDR2 FQNNGV. Between the trimmed V and J ends, which lost 3 bases and 4 bases, there was a span of 6 bases. CDR3 residues: CASSFTSTGELFF. The CDR3, as DNA: TGTGCCAGCAGCTTTACTTCCACCGGGGAGCTGTTTTTT.

The chain combines TRBV10-1 with TRBJ2-3, with 9 bases aligning to TRBD1. Germline values: CDR1 WNHNN, CDR2 SYGVQD (reference sequence). CDR3 size: 13 residues. J lost 3 bases, V lost 8 bases, and 3 bases had no gene match. CDR3 sequence: CASGTGKTDTQYF. The CDR3 coding sequence is TGCGCCAGCGGGACAGGGAAAACAGATACGCAGTATTTT.

This sequence joins TRBV5-4 and TRBJ2-2; 8 bases are shared with TRBD2. Germline V CDR1 and CDR2: SGHNT, YYREEE (reference sequence). The trim removed 4 bases at V and 4 bases at J, leaving 9 bases unmatched. This CDR3 region has 16 residues. CDR3 bases: TGTGCCAGCAGCGTTACACCGGGGGGGGCCACCGGGGAGCTGTTTTTT. Protein: CASSVTPGGATGELFF.

This clone was counted a few times. The chain joins TRBV7-9 to TRBJ2-3, with 12 bases that match TRBD2. Germline trimming cut 5 bases from V and 7 bases from J; bases unmatched to any gene: 7. This CDR3 is built from 15 residues. In germline, CDR1 is SEHNR, CDR2 FQNEAQ (reference sequence). In DNA form, the CDR3 reads TGTGCCAGCAGCCCCAGGCTAGCGGGGGGGAATACGCAGTATTTT. Translating it yields CASSPRLAGGNTQYF.

The chain couples TRBV5-1 to TRBJ1-1; 7 bases are a match to TRBD1. The CDR3 is made up of 13 amino acids. The germline V gene has CDR1 SGHRS and CDR2 YFSETQ. J was trimmed by 3 bases and V by 2 bases; bases with no gene match: 1. The CDR3 sequence is CASSFGQDTEAFF. The CDR3 bases are TGCGCCAGCAGCTTTGGACAGGACACTGAAGCTTTCTTT.

This chain links TRBV4-2 with TRBJ2-1, with 10 bases fitting TRBD2. Germline lookup yields CDR1 LGHNA and CDR2 YNFKEQ. Trimming removed 4 bases from V and 10 bases from J; junction bases left unmatched: 13. This CDR3 has 16 amino acids. The CDR3 DNA reads as TGTGCCAGCAGCCCCCGAGCGGGGGGGCGAGGGGAGGAGCAGTTCTTC. Its protein product is CASSPRAGGRGEEQFF.

This chain joins TRBV4-3 and TRBJ2-3, with 13 bases aligning to TRBD2. Unmatched junction bases numbered 4, after V lost 2 bases and J lost 2 bases. Looked up from germline, CDR1 is LGHNA and CDR2 is YSLEER. CDR3 length: 17 residues. This CDR3 reads CASSQSTSGGYTDTQYF. In nucleotides, the CDR3 is TGCGCCAGCAGCCAATCGACTAGCGGGGGGTACACAGATACGCAGTATTTT.

V and J are TRBV10-3 and TRBJ2-5, with 8 bases lining up with TRBD1. The CDR3 length is 13 residues. Germline CDR1 ENHRY, CDR2 SYGVKD. Trimming removed 10 bases from V and 4 bases from J; junction bases left unmatched: 8. Here the CDR3 reads CATSSGGGETQYF. The CDR3 nucleotides read TGTGCCACTAGCTCAGGGGGCGGAGAGACCCAGTACTTC.

This clone was seen a few times. The gene calls are TRBV7-2 and TRBJ2-7; TRBD1 aligns across 10 bases. J gave up 3 bases and V 5 bases, and 7 bases lay outside the gene matches. This CDR3 has 15 amino acids. CDR1 and CDR2 (germline): SGHTA, FQGNSA. The CDR3 DNA reads as TGTGCCAGCAGCCCCCCGGGGACAGGGGTCTACGAGCAGTACTTC. Its translation: CASSPPGTGVYEQYF.

This clone turned up a few times. The genes are TRBV2 and TRBJ2-3; a possible D gene is TRBD1 (6 bases). This CDR3 spans 15 amino acids. The ends were cut back, 8 bases at V and 5 bases at J, with 20 bases in the middle. Germline V CDR1 and CDR2: SNHLY, FYNNEI. The CDR3 loop is CASSSRLWTEDTQYF. As DNA, the CDR3 is TGTGCCAGCTCGTCGCGGCTCTGGACAGAAGATACGCAGTATTTT. The complete variable domain, with remaining parts taken from reference TRBV2 and TRBJ2-3, reads EPEVTQTPSHQVTQMGQEVILRCVPISNHLYFYWYRQILGQKVEFLVSFYNNEISEKSEIFDDQFSVERPDGSNFTLKIRSTKLEDSAMYFCASSSRLWTEDTQYFGPGTRLTVL.

V gene TRBV7-3 combines with J gene TRBJ2-7, with TRBD2 as a possible D gene (6 bases). There are 15 residues in the CDR3. Germline CDR1 is SGHTA and CDR2 is FQGTGA. Trimming pared 0 bases from V and 5 bases from J, leaving 14 bases between. The CDR3 is CASSLTGGGWDEQYF. The CDR3 DNA sequence: TGTGCCAGCAGCTTAACGGGAGGAGGTTGGGACGAGCAGTACTTC.

With regard to this clone: The junction differs from germline at one of its ends, possibly a read error. V and J are TRBV27 and TRBJ2-7, with 12 bases that match TRBD2. In germline, CDR1 is MNHEY, CDR2 SMNVEV (reference sequence). This CDR3 comprises 16 residues. The CDR3 spells CASRFPGTSGLYEQYF. CDR3 nucleotide sequence: TGTGCCAGCCGTTTCCCCGGGACTAGCGGGCTGTACGAGCAGTACTTC.